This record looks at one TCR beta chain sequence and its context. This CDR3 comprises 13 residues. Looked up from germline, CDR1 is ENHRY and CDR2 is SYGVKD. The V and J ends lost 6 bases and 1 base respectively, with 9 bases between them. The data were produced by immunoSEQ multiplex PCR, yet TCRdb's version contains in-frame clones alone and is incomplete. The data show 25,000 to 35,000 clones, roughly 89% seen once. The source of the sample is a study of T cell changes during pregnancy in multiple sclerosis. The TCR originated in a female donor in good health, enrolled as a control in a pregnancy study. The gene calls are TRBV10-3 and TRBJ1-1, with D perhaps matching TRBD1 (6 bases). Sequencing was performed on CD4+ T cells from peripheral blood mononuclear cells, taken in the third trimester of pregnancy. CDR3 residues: CAIRAGENTEAFF. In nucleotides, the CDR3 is TGTGCCATCAGAGCAGGGGAGAACACTGAAGCTTTCTTT.